The clone carrying this T cell receptor beta chain was seen a single time. Its antigen is not identified. Method: immunoSEQ multiplex PCR; TCRdb's copy keeps in-frame clones and lacks some. The data show roughly 25,000 clones, around two thirds seen once. These data originate in a study of vaccination effects on CD4 cells after COVID-19. CDR3 size: 16 residues. From germline, CDR1 is SGHTS and CDR2 YDEGEE. V shed 0 bases and J shed 4 bases, with 17 bases lying between them. Antigen-specific CD4+ T cells were expanded with viral peptide pools in the ViraFEST assay before sequencing. Following a 10-day culture, CD4+ T cells were purified. Testing of the vaccine recipients showed negative nucleocapsid antibodies and no prior SARS-CoV-2 infection.

Sample: CD4+ T cells from PBMCs cultured with HCoV-OC43 spike peptides, taken before COVID-19 vaccination. Indicated subset: HCoV-OC43 spike overlapping peptide pool stimulation. The receptor's source is a human donor who received a COVID-19 vaccine. The gene calls are TRBV5-8 and TRBJ2-7; weak D call: TRBD2 (6 bases). The CDR3 DNA reads TGTGCCAGCAGCTTGGAATCGGGAGTCCGGACTTACGAGCAGTACTTC. Translating it yields CASSLESGVRTYEQYF.